This is a list of T cell receptor beta chains from one sample in a study of control samples from healthy donors and cancer patients. Assay used: immunoSEQ multiplex PCR; TCRdb lists only in-frame clones, some missing. Of approximately 70,000 clones listed, 84% are singletons. Sequencing input: blood. Receptor source: a man aged 45-65 years in good health. Both conserved end residues are part of each CDR3.

CDR3 protein	V gene	J gene
CASSSLAGGAYEQYF	TRBV7-8	TRBJ2-7
CASSLVDEQYF	TRBV7-9	TRBJ2-7
CASSQDWSGVYNEQFF	TRBV4-3	TRBJ2-1
CASKNRGANTEAFF	TRBV6-5	TRBJ1-1
CASSDSIGKDYEQYF	TRBV6-4	TRBJ2-7
CASSPDPAGGPGANVLTF	TRBV4-2	TRBJ2-6
CATSDLGRGGSYNEQFF	TRBV24-1	TRBJ2-1
CASSRRSVHMNTEAFF	TRBV19	TRBJ1-1
CASSPTFGGGFGTQYF	TRBV7-2	TRBJ2-5
CATSGGADDEQFF	TRBV6-5	TRBJ2-1
CASSEASGGKDTQYF	TRBV6-1	TRBJ2-3
CASSYSAIAVYQPQHF	TRBV6-2/TRBV6-3	TRBJ1-5
CASSDRGDSPYEQYF	TRBV13	TRBJ2-7
CASSLGQGSSGNTIYF	TRBV5-6	TRBJ1-3
CASSKGSGTLNNEQFF	TRBV21-1	TRBJ2-1
CASSPRGIYNEQFF	TRBV5-4	TRBJ2-1
CASTLCGAGGQETQYF	TRBV7-6	TRBJ2-5
CATSRDLVSTETQYF	TRBV15	TRBJ2-5
CASKSTPGALEQYF	TRBV19	TRBJ2-7
CASSIDWRATDTQYF	TRBV19	TRBJ2-3
CASSPLNGRDEQYF	TRBV4-1	TRBJ2-7
CASSLGQGNNSPLHF	TRBV7-9	TRBJ1-6
CATSGSTGAPFFANTGELFF	TRBV24-1	TRBJ2-2
CASSLTSGSYYEQFF	TRBV5-1	TRBJ2-1
CASSQVAGGPGELFF	TRBV19	TRBJ2-2
CASSPGTLNEQFF	TRBV4-3	TRBJ2-1
CASSGLAGDYYNEQFF	TRBV2	TRBJ2-1
CASSQAAAALAYEQYF	TRBV14	TRBJ2-7